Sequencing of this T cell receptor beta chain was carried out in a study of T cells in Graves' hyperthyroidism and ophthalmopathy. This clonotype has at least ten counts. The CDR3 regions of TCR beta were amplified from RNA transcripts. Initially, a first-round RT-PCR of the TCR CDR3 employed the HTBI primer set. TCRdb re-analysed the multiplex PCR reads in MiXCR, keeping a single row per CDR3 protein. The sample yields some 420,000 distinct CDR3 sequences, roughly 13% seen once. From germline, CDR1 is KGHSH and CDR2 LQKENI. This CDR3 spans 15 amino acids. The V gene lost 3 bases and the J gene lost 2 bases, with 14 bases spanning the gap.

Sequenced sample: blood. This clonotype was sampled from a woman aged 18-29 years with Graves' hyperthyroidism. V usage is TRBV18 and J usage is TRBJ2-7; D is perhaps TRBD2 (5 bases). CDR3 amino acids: CASSPPSGTAYEQYF. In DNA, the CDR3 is TGTGCCAGCTCACCTCCAAGCGGAACGGCCTACGAGCAGTACTTC.